This passage covers 19 T cell receptor beta chains from one sample sequenced in a study of neoadjuvant anti-PD-1 for oral cavity cancer (dated by TCRdb to the early 2020s). The method was the immunoSEQ multiplex PCR assay. The table comes from immuneACCESS by way of TCRdb, which keeps in-frame sequences with V and J called. Part of the clones is missing from these tables; in studies checked, under half for an unresolved V gene and the rest for unknown reasons. The sample table holds 18,000 or so clones, of which under 75% were seen once. The ten largest clones add up to over 2.5% of the sample. What the time point label conveys for this sample: before neoadjuvant nivolumab. Sequencing used PBMCs, obtained before nivolumab (anti-PD-1) treatment. The receptors here all came from a person aged 35 to 85 with oral cavity squamous cell carcinoma.

This clone was counted a single time. This rearrangement joins TRBV7-8 to TRBJ1-3; TRBD1 matches at 7 bases. The CDR3 has 16 residues. V dropped 1 base and J dropped 4; count of bases not matched to a gene: 7. The V gene's germline CDR1 is SGHVS and CDR2 FQNEAQ. The CDR3 loop is CASSLVGQGVGNTIYF. The CDR3 DNA is TGTGCCAGCAGCTTAGTGGGGCAGGGGGTAGGAAACACCATATATTTT.

This clone was observed a few times. The J gene is TRBJ2-7, the V gene TRBV28; 10 bases are a match to TRBD2. The CDR3 has 14 residues. CDR1 MDHEN and CDR2 SYDVKM come from the germline V gene. J was trimmed by 1 base and V by 6 bases; bases with no gene match: 3. CDR3 loop: CASSPSGSSYEQYF. DNA for the CDR3: TGTGCCAGCAGCCCTAGCGGGAGTTCCTACGAGCAGTACTTC. Together with reference TRBV28 and TRBJ2-7, the CDR3 gives the full variable domain: DVKVTQSSRYLVKRTGEKVFLECVQDMDHENMFWYRQDPGLGLRLIYFSYDVKMKEKGDIPEGYSVSREKKERFSLILESASTNQTSMYLCASSPSGSSYEQYFGPGTRLTVT.

This clone came up once. The chain employs TRBV27 and TRBJ2-2; D uncertain. The CDR3 is 14 residues long. Trimming took off 6 bases at V and 1 base at J, with 9 bases between the two ends. The germline V gene encodes CDR1 MNHEY and CDR2 SMNVEV (reference sequence). The CDR3, as DNA: TGTGCCAGCAGCCCAAAAGAGAACACCGGGGAGCTGTTTTTT. Translating gives CASSPKENTGELFF.

This chain joins TRBV5-6 and TRBJ2-5; 10 bases line up with TRBD2. CDR1 and CDR2 from the germline V gene are SGHDT and YYEEEE. V trimming: 5 bases; J trimming: 5 bases; junction bases outside the gene matches: 9. This CDR3 spans 15 amino acids. In nucleotides, the CDR3 is TGTGCCAGCAGTTATCTAGCGGGAGTTGGGGAGACCCAGTACTTC. Its translation: CASSYLAGVGETQYF.

This chain connects TRBV6-1 to TRBJ1-5; a weak D match, TRBD1 (5 bases). Germline V gene data show CDR1 as MNHNS and CDR2 as SASEGT. Trimming cost V 1 base and J 1 base, with 8 bases left between them. This CDR3 has 15 residues. The CDR3 sequence is CASSEGGVSNQPQHF. CDR3 in DNA: TGTGCCAGCAGTGAAGGAGGGGTGAGCAATCAGCCCCAGCATTTT.

This clone was recorded only once. The chain recombines TRBV5-1 with TRBJ2-1, with D possibly being TRBD1 (6 bases). V dropped 4 bases and J dropped 1 base, with 9 bases sitting between them. The germline gives CDR1 SGHRS, CDR2 YFSETQ. This CDR3 has 14 residues. The CDR3 is CASSLGQSYNEQFF. In DNA form, the CDR3 reads TGCGCCAGCAGCCTTGGACAGTCCTACAATGAGCAGTTCTTC. The full variable domain, with the rest looked up from reference TRBV5-1 and TRBJ2-1, is KAGVTQTPRYLIKTRGQQVTLSCSPISGHRSVSWYQQTPGQGLQFLFEYFSETQRNKGNFPGRFSGRQFSNSRSEMNVSTLELGDSALYLCASSLGQSYNEQFFGPGTRLTVL.

The DNA of the CDR3 is TGCGCCAGCAGCCCGCAGGGGTCCCGAGAAAAACTGTTTTTT. Protein product: CASSPQGSREKLFF. The J gene is TRBJ1-4, the V gene TRBV5-1; tentative D call: TRBD1 (6 bases). Germline-derived CDR1 and CDR2 are SGHRS and YFSETQ. CDR3 length equals 14 residues. The V end lost 4 bases, the J end lost 8 bases, and 15 bases lay between the germline ends.

J is TRBJ2-2 and V is TRBV4-1, with TRBD2 identical over 10 bases. This CDR3 contains 18 residues. Germline CDR1 reads MGHRA; CDR2 reads YSYEKL. The junction had 6 bases not matched to a gene; V was cut back by 1 base and J by 1 base. The CDR3 bases are TGCGCCAGCAGCCAAGTCGAGGGACTAGCGATGAACACCGGGGAGCTGTTTTTT. Translation gives CASSQVEGLAMNTGELFF.

The V call is TRBV27, the J call TRBJ2-5; TRBD1 is a possible D gene (7 bases). The CDR3 is made up of 15 amino acids. Trimming took 7 bases from V and 4 from J, leaving 19 bases between them. The germline V gene encodes CDR1 MNHEY and CDR2 SMNVEV (reference sequence). CDR3 amino acids: CASKLGRGDRETQYF. The CDR3 DNA follows: TGTGCCAGCAAATTGGGCAGGGGGGATCGAGAGACCCAGTACTTC.

The chain employs TRBV9 and TRBJ1-2, with 7 bases identical to TRBD1. The CDR3 covers 16 residues. CDR1 SGDLS and CDR2 YYNGEE come from the germline V gene. The ends lost 3 bases at V and 2 bases at J; junction bases unmatched: 10. The CDR3 region is CASSAPGQSLNYGYTF. In nucleotides, the CDR3 is TGTGCCAGCAGCGCTCCGGGACAGTCTTTAAACTATGGCTACACCTTC.

The chain carries TRBV15 and TRBJ2-7; no definite D call. V lost 6 bases to trimming and J lost 4 bases, with 13 bases between them. Germline lookup yields CDR1 LNHNV and CDR2 YYDKDF (reference sequence). CDR3 size: 13 residues. CDR3 in amino acids: CATSPGHSYEQYF. The DNA for the CDR3 is TGTGCCACCAGTCCGGGCCATTCTTACGAGCAGTACTTC.

The chain links TRBV14 to TRBJ2-1, with 11 bases fitting TRBD2. Per the germline V gene, CDR1 is SGHDN and CDR2 is FVKESK. This CDR3 has 14 residues. The trim removed 4 bases at V and 6 bases at J, leaving 2 bases unmatched. CDR3 sequence: CASSPGLAGNEQFF. CDR3 DNA: TGTGCCAGCAGCCCTGGACTAGCGGGCAATGAGCAGTTCTTC.

The CDR3 coding sequence is TGTGCCAGCAGCTTTTCGGTAGGGACCCTCTCCTACGAGCAGTACTTC. This gives the protein CASSFSVGTLSYEQYF. The J gene is TRBJ2-7, the V gene TRBV5-8, with D possibly called TRBD1 or TRBD2 (5 bases each). CDR3 length: 16 residues. Deletions cut 2 bases from V and 0 bases from J, with 15 bases between. The V gene's germline CDR1 is SGHTS and CDR2 YDEGEE. Drawing the rest from reference TRBV5-8 and TRBJ2-7, the complete variable domain is EAGVTQSPTHLIKTRGQQATLRCSPISGHTSVYWYQQALGLGLQFLLWYDEGEERNRGNFPPRFSGRQFPNYSSELNVNALELEDSALYLCASSFSVGTLSYEQYFGPGTRLTVT.

This chain links TRBV10-1 with TRBJ2-5; 8 bases map to TRBD2. Germline lookup yields CDR1 WNHNN and CDR2 SYGVQD (reference sequence). CDR3 size: 13 residues. J lost 3 bases, V lost 3 bases, and 0 bases had no gene match. The chain's CDR3 is CASSEAGEETQYF. The DNA of the CDR3 is TGCGCCAGCAGTGAAGCGGGAGAAGAGACCCAGTACTTC.

V gene TRBV30 combines with J gene TRBJ1-1; D might be TRBD1 (6 bases). The CDR3 is 12 residues long. The germline CDR1 and CDR2 sequences are GTSNPN and SVGIG (reference sequence). V lost 3 bases and J lost 11, with 16 bases in between. Written as DNA, the CDR3 is TGTGCCTGGAGAGAGACAGGTTTAAAGGCTTTCTTT. Translating it yields CAWRETGLKAFF.

The chain employs TRBV6-6 and TRBJ2-3, with TRBD2 identical over 9 bases. V gave up 4 bases and J gave up 2 bases; unmatched junction bases: 7. CDR1 and CDR2 (germline): MNHNY, SVGAGI (reference sequence). This CDR3 has 16 residues. CDR3 region: CASSSRAGGLTDTQYF. CDR3 DNA: TGTGCCAGCAGTTCTCGGGCGGGAGGGCTCACAGATACGCAGTATTTT.

The sample holds a few counts of this clone. This sequence joins TRBV7-6 and TRBJ1-2; TRBD1 matches 8 bases. The germline V gene encodes CDR1 SGHVS and CDR2 FNYEAQ. This CDR3 is 13 amino acids long. V dropped 3 bases and J dropped 8; count of bases not matched to a gene: 5. For the CDR3, the DNA is TGTGCCAGCAGCTTGGACAGGGCAGAGGGCTACACCTTC. As protein: CASSLDRAEGYTF.

This chain links TRBV10-3 with TRBJ2-3; D perhaps matches TRBD1 (6 bases). V lost 6 bases, J lost 3 bases, and 7 bases lay in between. Germline CDR1 is ENHRY and CDR2 is SYGVKD. The CDR3 has 12 residues. The CDR3 nucleotides read TGTGCCATCAGCCAGGGGACAGATACGCAGTATTTT. Amino acids: CAISQGTDTQYF.

This clone has a handful of counts. V and J are TRBV19 and TRBJ2-2; 7 bases fit TRBD1. Germline lookup yields CDR1 LNHDA and CDR2 SQIVND (reference sequence). The CDR3 spans 16 residues. Trimming at V came to 7 bases and at J to 0 bases, leaving 8 bases not matched to a gene. CDR3 bases: TGTGCCAGTAAGAAACCCGGGACAGCGAACACCGGGGAGCTGTTTTTT. It is translated as CASKKPGTANTGELFF.